This T cell receptor beta chain was identified during a study of T cell repertoires in cytomegalovirus infection. Study details: Public TCR beta signatures indicated both CMV infection and matching HLA type.

TCRdb re-analysed the reads in MiXCR, keeping a single row per CDR3 protein. The sample contains more than 150,000 distinct CDR3 sequences, 23% of which appear only once. CDR1 and CDR2 (germline): DFQATT, SNEGSKA (reference sequence). With 0 bases removed from V and 0 bases from J, the gap between germline ends came to 15 bases. The CDR3 extends over 17 amino acids. A remark on this clonotype: Its antigen is not identified.

The study's findings and limits: The study identified carriers of CMV plus the relevant HLA from cumulative public TCR beta family frequency.

The chain joins TRBV20-1 to TRBJ1-5; D gene ambiguous. The receptor was derived from a human donor in good health (CMV status not recorded). Some clones in this sample may be carry-over from other donors' samples. Material for sequencing was PBMCs. The CDR3 coding sequence is TGCAGTGCTAGAGAGAAAGGATGGGGTTATAGCAATCAGCCCCAGCATTTT. Translation gives CSAREKGWGYSNQPQHF.